Listed here are 5 T cell receptor beta chains from one sample, sequenced in a study of blood T cell repertoires in COVID-19 (TCRdb year 2020). Libraries were built with the immunoSEQ multiplex PCR assay. In its TCRdb copy, this immuneACCESS table keeps in-frame sequences only and misses some clones. Where compared with another copy, unresolved V genes explain less than half of these, and the others have no known cause. The sample contains 300,000 to 350,000 clones, around nine tenths of them found a single time. Less than 3.5% of the sample rests with the top ten. The sample was peripheral blood. The source is a woman younger than 30 who had recovered from COVID-19.

The chain links TRBV6-2 or TRBV6-3 to TRBJ2-2, with D tentatively TRBD1 (6 bases). The V end was cut by 5 bases, the J end by 0 bases, with 19 bases between. From germline, CDR1 is MNHEY and CDR2 SVGEGT. This CDR3 region has 18 residues. The CDR3: CASSPYSRTAANTGELFF. The CDR3 nucleotides are TGTGCCAGCAGTCCATATAGTCGGACAGCCGCGAACACCGGGGAGCTGTTTTTT.

This chain links TRBV5-6 with TRBJ1-5; 7 bases match TRBD1. The CDR3 is 14 amino acids. The junction had 8 bases not matched to a gene; V was cut back by 5 bases and J by 6 bases. Germline V CDR1 and CDR2: SGHDT, YYEEEE. The CDR3, as DNA: TGTGCCAGCAGTAGGGGGCCTACGGGTCAGCCCCAGCATTTT. Its translation: CASSRGPTGQPQHF.

The chain recombines TRBV6-5 with TRBJ1-1, with 7 nucleotides matching TRBD1. The CDR3 consists of 14 residues. Germline CDR1 MNHEY, CDR2 SVGAGI. With V trimmed by 5 bases and J by 1 base, 4 bases remained unmatched. CDR3 loop: CASSTRTGNTEAFF. The CDR3 DNA reads TGTGCCAGCAGTACCCGGACAGGGAACACTGAAGCTTTCTTT.

This clone was detected only once. The same CDR3 is also encoded by other DNA sequences in this sample. V gene TRBV12-3 or TRBV12-4 combines with J gene TRBJ1-1; D gene uncertain. The V end lost 3 bases, the J end lost 1 base, and 6 bases lay between the germline ends. The CDR3 consists of 13 residues. The CDR3 is CASSLRGNTEAFF. The DNA of the CDR3 is TGTGCCAGCAGTTTGCGGGGGAACACTGAAGCTTTCTTT.

CDR3 sequence reads: CASSLVGTGVRNYGYTF. CDR3 DNA sequence: TGTGCCAGCAGCTTAGTCGGGACAGGGGTACGCAACTATGGCTACACCTTC. The chain is built from TRBV11-2 and TRBJ1-2, with TRBD1 matching over 10 bases. V lost 1 base to trimming and J lost 2 bases; unmatched junction nucleotides: 7. The V gene's germline CDR1 is SGHAT and CDR2 FQNNGV. The CDR3 totals 17 residues.